A selection of T cell receptor beta chains follows, all from one sample in a study of identical twins. TCRdb fed the 5' RACE reads into MiXCR, producing one record per CDR3 protein. The sample has over 600,000 distinct CDR3 sequences, approximately 21% seen once; the top ten hold approximately 4.3%. These data were likewise used in another study, on T cells expressing NK-cell markers.

Sequencing was performed on PBMCs. All receptors come from a woman between 18 and 29 years old in good health. Both conserved end residues are part of each CDR3. The D gene is left open where the match is weak. Rows give clone size only sometimes, using once, few, many, or a class for an expanded clone.

abundance: few
d_gene: .
j_gene: TRBJ1-6
v_gene: TRBV7-8
CDR3aa: CASSTAGTLSSPLHF
CDR3nt: TGTGCCAGCAGCACCGCCGGGACACTGTCTTCACCCCTCCACTTT

abundance: once
d_gene: TRBD2
j_gene: TRBJ2-7
v_gene: TRBV27
CDR3aa: CASSLTGGPEQYF
CDR3nt: TGTGCCAGCAGTTTAACGGGGGGACCCGAGCAGTACTTC

abundance: .
d_gene: .
j_gene: TRBJ2-1
v_gene: TRBV12-3/TRBV12-4
CDR3aa: CASSHLSSNEQFF
CDR3nt: TGTGCCAGCAGCCACTTATCCTCCAATGAGCAGTTCTTC

abundance: .
d_gene: .
j_gene: TRBJ1-5
v_gene: TRBV3-1
CDR3aa: CASSRQGTNQPQHF
CDR3nt: TGTGCCAGCAGCCGGCAGGGCACAAATCAGCCCCAGCATTTT

abundance: few
d_gene: TRBD2
j_gene: TRBJ2-7
v_gene: TRBV15
CDR3aa: CAVSPGLAALEQYF
CDR3nt: TGTGCCGTAAGCCCGGGACTAGCGGCCCTCGAGCAGTACTTC

abundance: few
d_gene: .
j_gene: TRBJ1-5
v_gene: TRBV5-6
CDR3aa: CASSLRWETNQPQHF
CDR3nt: TGTGCCAGCAGCTTGCGGTGGGAGACCAATCAGCCCCAGCATTTT

abundance: .
d_gene: TRBD2
j_gene: TRBJ2-1
v_gene: TRBV20-1
CDR3aa: CSAPRLAGDYEQFF
CDR3nt: TGCAGTGCGCCTCGACTAGCGGGGGATTATGAGCAGTTCTTC

abundance: .
d_gene: .
j_gene: TRBJ1-1
v_gene: TRBV9
CDR3aa: CASSASGNLAEAFF
CDR3nt: TGTGCCAGCAGCGCTTCAGGGAATTTGGCTGAAGCTTTCTTT

abundance: .
d_gene: .
j_gene: TRBJ2-1
v_gene: TRBV20-1
CDR3aa: CSARFGVSGNEQFF
CDR3nt: TGCAGTGCTAGATTCGGGGTGTCTGGCAATGAGCAGTTCTTC

abundance: .
d_gene: TRBD1
j_gene: TRBJ2-1
v_gene: TRBV20-1
CDR3aa: CSAVRDRDHEQFF
CDR3nt: TGCAGTGCAGTCCGGGACAGGGACCATGAGCAGTTCTTC

abundance: .
d_gene: TRBD2
j_gene: TRBJ2-1
v_gene: TRBV5-1
CDR3aa: CASSLAGLSYNEQIF
CDR3nt: TGCGCCAGCAGCCTAGCGGGCCTTTCCTACAATGAGCAGATCTTC

abundance: many
d_gene: .
j_gene: TRBJ2-7
v_gene: TRBV20-1
CDR3aa: CSARGGHEQYF
CDR3nt: TGCAGTGCTAGAGGGGGGCACGAGCAGTACTTC

abundance: .
d_gene: TRBD2
j_gene: TRBJ2-1
v_gene: TRBV20-1
CDR3aa: CSASTGTSGRNEQFF
CDR3nt: TGCAGTGCCTCAACCGGGACTAGCGGGAGGAATGAGCAGTTCTTC

abundance: .
d_gene: .
j_gene: TRBJ1-1
v_gene: TRBV19
CDR3aa: CASTLTTAGTPEEAFF
CDR3nt: TGTGCCAGTACCCTCACAACAGCCGGGACCCCTGAAGAAGCTTTCTTT

abundance: .
d_gene: TRBD2
j_gene: TRBJ2-5
v_gene: TRBV20-1
CDR3aa: CSAGTSEWGETQYF
CDR3nt: TGCAGTGCTGGGACTAGCGAGTGGGGGGAGACCCAGTACTTC

abundance: few
d_gene: .
j_gene: TRBJ2-1
v_gene: TRBV9
CDR3aa: CASSSLSGTNEQFF
CDR3nt: TGTGCCAGCTCCTCACTATCGGGGACCAATGAGCAGTTCTTC

abundance: .
d_gene: TRBD2
j_gene: TRBJ2-3
v_gene: TRBV6-5
CDR3aa: CASSWAGGPADTQYF
CDR3nt: TGTGCCAGCAGTTGGGCGGGAGGGCCGGCAGATACGCAGTATTTT

abundance: few
d_gene: TRBD1
j_gene: TRBJ2-3
v_gene: TRBV6-6
CDR3aa: CASHRTGEDTQYF
CDR3nt: TGTGCCAGCCATCGGACAGGGGAAGATACGCAGTATTTT

abundance: few
d_gene: .
j_gene: TRBJ2-3
v_gene: TRBV29-1
CDR3aa: CSVRGGSSGDTQYF
CDR3nt: TGCAGCGTCCGGGGCGGAAGTTCGGGAGATACGCAGTATTTT

abundance: many
d_gene: .
j_gene: TRBJ2-2
v_gene: TRBV6-5
CDR3aa: CASSYSTRGTGELFF
CDR3nt: TGTGCCAGCAGTTATTCGACTAGAGGCACCGGGGAGCTGTTTTTT

abundance: few
d_gene: .
j_gene: TRBJ2-7
v_gene: TRBV20-1
CDR3aa: CSARGESPEQYF
CDR3nt: TGCAGTGCTAGAGGGGAGTCCCCCGAGCAGTACTTC

abundance: .
d_gene: .
j_gene: TRBJ2-7
v_gene: TRBV6-5
CDR3aa: CASKDLGEQYF
CDR3nt: TGTGCCAGCAAGGATCTAGGGGAGCAGTACTTC

abundance: once
d_gene: TRBD2
j_gene: TRBJ2-7
v_gene: TRBV20-1
CDR3aa: CCARATTSGFSYEQYF
CDR3nt: TGCTGTGCTAGAGCAACAACTAGCGGCTTCTCCTACGAGCAGTACTTC

abundance: .
d_gene: TRBD1
j_gene: TRBJ2-5
v_gene: TRBV5-1
CDR3aa: CASSFMRGTEETQYF
CDR3nt: TGCGCCAGCAGCTTCATGAGGGGGACAGAAGAGACCCAGTACTTC

abundance: few
d_gene: TRBD1
j_gene: TRBJ2-3
v_gene: TRBV29-1
CDR3aa: CSVERDRGADTQYF
CDR3nt: TGCAGCGTTGAAAGGGACAGAGGCGCAGATACGCAGTATTTT

abundance: .
d_gene: TRBD1
j_gene: TRBJ2-2
v_gene: TRBV20-1
CDR3aa: CSARLGQIANTGELFF
CDR3nt: TGCAGTGCTAGACTGGGACAGATCGCGAACACCGGGGAGCTGTTTTTT

abundance: once
d_gene: .
j_gene: TRBJ1-4
v_gene: TRBV25-1
CDR3aa: CASSEGWGEANEKLFF
CDR3nt: TGTGCCAGCAGTGAAGGATGGGGGGAAGCTAATGAAAAACTGTTTTTT

abundance: once
d_gene: TRBD1
j_gene: TRBJ1-6
v_gene: TRBV20-1
CDR3aa: CSARGGTGDSPLHF
CDR3nt: TGCAGTGCTAGAGGAGGGACAGGGGATTCACCCCTCCACTTT

abundance: many
d_gene: .
j_gene: TRBJ2-3
v_gene: TRBV5-1
CDR3aa: CASSLNRGSSDTQYF
CDR3nt: TGCGCCAGCAGCCTGAACAGAGGGTCATCAGATACGCAGTATTTT

abundance: .
d_gene: TRBD2
j_gene: TRBJ2-7
v_gene: TRBV27
CDR3aa: CASWGLAGGLEQYF
CDR3nt: TGTGCCAGTTGGGGTCTAGCGGGAGGGCTCGAGCAGTACTTC

abundance: .
d_gene: TRBD2
j_gene: TRBJ2-1
v_gene: TRBV9
CDR3aa: CASSVVGLAGGPINEQFF
CDR3nt: TGTGCCAGCAGCGTAGTAGGACTAGCGGGGGGGCCGATCAATGAGCAGTTCTTC

abundance: .
d_gene: .
j_gene: TRBJ2-3
v_gene: TRBV10-3
CDR3aa: CAISRVPSPDTQYF
CDR3nt: TGTGCCATCAGCCGAGTCCCTAGTCCAGATACGCAGTATTTT

abundance: .
d_gene: .
j_gene: TRBJ2-2
v_gene: TRBV20-1
CDR3aa: CSAMYSGDSRELFF
CDR3nt: TGCAGTGCTATGTATTCTGGGGATAGCAGGGAGCTGTTTTTT

abundance: few
d_gene: .
j_gene: TRBJ2-7
v_gene: TRBV15
CDR3aa: CATSRDSSEYYEQYF
CDR3nt: TGTGCCACCAGCAGAGATAGTAGTGAATACTACGAGCAGTACTTC

abundance: many
d_gene: TRBD2
j_gene: TRBJ2-7
v_gene: TRBV20-1
CDR3aa: CSATSGSPYEQYF
CDR3nt: TGCAGTGCTACTAGCGGGAGTCCCTACGAGCAGTACTTC

abundance: .
d_gene: TRBD2
j_gene: TRBJ2-1
v_gene: TRBV5-6
CDR3aa: CASSWRLAGLNNEQFF
CDR3nt: TGTGCCAGCAGCTGGAGACTAGCGGGCTTGAACAATGAGCAGTTCTTC

abundance: few
d_gene: .
j_gene: TRBJ1-3
v_gene: TRBV3-1
CDR3aa: CASSQKGGNTIYF
CDR3nt: TGTGCCAGCAGCCAAAAAGGTGGAAACACCATATATTTT

abundance: .
d_gene: .
j_gene: TRBJ2-1
v_gene: TRBV12-3/TRBV12-4
CDR3aa: CASSQTEQFF
CDR3nt: TGTGCCAGCAGTCAGACTGAGCAGTTCTTC

abundance: few
d_gene: TRBD2
j_gene: TRBJ2-3
v_gene: TRBV24-1
CDR3aa: CASQRDSTDTQYF
CDR3nt: TGTGCCTCGCAGCGGGATTCCACAGATACGCAGTATTTT

abundance: few
d_gene: .
j_gene: TRBJ1-1
v_gene: TRBV20-1
CDR3aa: CSARDANRAGTEAFF
CDR3nt: TGCAGTGCTAGAGACGCAAACAGGGCAGGCACTGAAGCTTTCTTT

abundance: .
d_gene: TRBD2
j_gene: TRBJ2-7
v_gene: TRBV20-1
CDR3aa: CSARDPIAAGDVEQYF
CDR3nt: TGCAGTGCTAGAGATCCGATTGCAGCGGGAGATGTCGAGCAGTACTTC

abundance: .
d_gene: TRBD2
j_gene: TRBJ2-2
v_gene: TRBV12-3/TRBV12-4
CDR3aa: CAGGLAGGLTGELFF
CDR3nt: TGTGCCGGGGGACTAGCGGGGGGCCTCACCGGGGAGCTGTTTTTT

abundance: few
d_gene: .
j_gene: TRBJ2-1
v_gene: TRBV7-9
CDR3aa: CASSPASGTANYNEQFF
CDR3nt: TGTGCCAGCAGCCCCGCCTCCGGGACGGCAAATTACAATGAGCAGTTCTTC

abundance: few
d_gene: .
j_gene: TRBJ2-7
v_gene: TRBV20-1
CDR3aa: CSGRAHNYEQYF
CDR3nt: TGCAGTGGGCGGGCTCACAATTACGAGCAGTACTTC

abundance: few
d_gene: .
j_gene: TRBJ1-2
v_gene: TRBV12-3/TRBV12-4
CDR3aa: CASSASLGAYGYTF
CDR3nt: TGTGCCAGCAGCGCCTCCCTGGGAGCTTATGGCTACACCTTC

abundance: .
d_gene: TRBD1
j_gene: TRBJ1-6
v_gene: TRBV12-3/TRBV12-4
CDR3aa: CASSLAGGYSPLHF
CDR3nt: TGTGCCAGCAGTTTGGCAGGGGGCTATTCACCCCTCCACTTT

abundance: .
d_gene: TRBD2
j_gene: TRBJ2-2
v_gene: TRBV24-1
CDR3aa: CATSDPGLGDGELFF
CDR3nt: TGTGCCACCAGTGATCCGGGACTAGGAGATGGGGAGCTGTTTTTT

abundance: .
d_gene: .
j_gene: TRBJ2-7
v_gene: TRBV27
CDR3aa: CASSAPFGEQYF
CDR3nt: TGTGCCAGCAGTGCACCATTTGGAGAGCAGTACTTC

abundance: few
d_gene: .
j_gene: TRBJ2-3
v_gene: TRBV14
CDR3aa: CASSQGVWADTQYF
CDR3nt: TGTGCCAGCAGCCAAGGCGTTTGGGCGGATACGCAGTATTTT

abundance: .
d_gene: .
j_gene: TRBJ2-1
v_gene: TRBV4-1
CDR3aa: CASSRLPRGIYNEQFF
CDR3nt: TGCGCCAGCAGCCGACTACCCCGCGGTATCTACAATGAGCAGTTCTTC